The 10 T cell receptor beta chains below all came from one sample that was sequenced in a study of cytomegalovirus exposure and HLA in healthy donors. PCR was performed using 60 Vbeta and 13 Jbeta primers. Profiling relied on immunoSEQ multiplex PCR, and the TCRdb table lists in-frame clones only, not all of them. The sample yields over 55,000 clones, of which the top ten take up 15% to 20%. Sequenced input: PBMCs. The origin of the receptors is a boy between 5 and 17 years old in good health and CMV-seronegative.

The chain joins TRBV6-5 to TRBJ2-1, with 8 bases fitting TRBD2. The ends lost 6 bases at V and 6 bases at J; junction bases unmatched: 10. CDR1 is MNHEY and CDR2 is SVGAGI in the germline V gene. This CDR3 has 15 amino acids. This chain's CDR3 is CASRTIGRAGNEQFF. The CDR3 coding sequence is TGTGCCAGCAGAACAATCGGGAGGGCCGGCAATGAGCAGTTCTTC.

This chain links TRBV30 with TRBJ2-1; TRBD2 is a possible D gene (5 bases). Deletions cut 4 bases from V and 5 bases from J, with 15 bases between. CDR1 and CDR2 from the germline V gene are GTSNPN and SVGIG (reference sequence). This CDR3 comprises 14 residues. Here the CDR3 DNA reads TGTGCCTGGAATCGGGGTCCTCGGAACAATGAGCAGTTCTTC. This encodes CAWNRGPRNNEQFF.

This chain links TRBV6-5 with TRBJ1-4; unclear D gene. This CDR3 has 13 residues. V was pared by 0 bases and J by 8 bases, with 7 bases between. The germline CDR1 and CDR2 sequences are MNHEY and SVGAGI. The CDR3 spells CASSYSAEEKLFF. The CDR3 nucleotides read TGTGCCAGCAGTTACTCGGCAGAAGAAAAACTGTTTTTT.

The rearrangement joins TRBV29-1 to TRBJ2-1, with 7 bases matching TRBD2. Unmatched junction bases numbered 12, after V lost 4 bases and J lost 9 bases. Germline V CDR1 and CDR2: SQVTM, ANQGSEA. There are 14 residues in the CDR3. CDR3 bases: TGCAGCGTTGGGAGCGGGATCGTCGGAATTGAGCAGTTCTTC. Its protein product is CSVGSGIVGIEQFF.

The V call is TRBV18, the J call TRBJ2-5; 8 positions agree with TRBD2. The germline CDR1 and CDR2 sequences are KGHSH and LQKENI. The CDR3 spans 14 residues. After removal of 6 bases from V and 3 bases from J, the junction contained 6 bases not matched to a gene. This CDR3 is CASSSSGRKETQYF. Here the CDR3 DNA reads TGTGCCAGCTCTTCCAGCGGGAGAAAAGAGACCCAGTACTTC.

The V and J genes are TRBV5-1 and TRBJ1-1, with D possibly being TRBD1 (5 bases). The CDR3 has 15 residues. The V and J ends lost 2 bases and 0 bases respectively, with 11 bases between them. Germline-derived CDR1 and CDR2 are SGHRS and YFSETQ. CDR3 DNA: TGCGCCAGCAGCTTTTCCAGGGTTATGAACACTGAAGCTTTCTTT. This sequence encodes CASSFSRVMNTEAFF. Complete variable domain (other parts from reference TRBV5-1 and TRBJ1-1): KAGVTQTPRYLIKTRGQQVTLSCSPISGHRSVSWYQQTPGQGLQFLFEYFSETQRNKGNFPGRFSGRQFSNSRSEMNVSTLELGDSALYLCASSFSRVMNTEAFFGQGTRLTVV.

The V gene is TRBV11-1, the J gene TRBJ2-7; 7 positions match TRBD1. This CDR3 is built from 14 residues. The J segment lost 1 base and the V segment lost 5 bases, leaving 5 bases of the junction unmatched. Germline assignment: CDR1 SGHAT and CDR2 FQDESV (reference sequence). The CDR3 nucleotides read TGTGCCAGCAGCGACATACAGGGGTCCTACGAGCAGTACTTC. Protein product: CASSDIQGSYEQYF.

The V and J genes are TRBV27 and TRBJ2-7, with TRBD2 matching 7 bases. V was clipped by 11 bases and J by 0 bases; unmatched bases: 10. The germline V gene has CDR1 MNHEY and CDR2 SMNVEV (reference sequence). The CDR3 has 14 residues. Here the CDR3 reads CAGPGGGSSYEQYF. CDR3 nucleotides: TGTGCCGGCCCTGGGGGGGGAAGCTCCTACGAGCAGTACTTC.

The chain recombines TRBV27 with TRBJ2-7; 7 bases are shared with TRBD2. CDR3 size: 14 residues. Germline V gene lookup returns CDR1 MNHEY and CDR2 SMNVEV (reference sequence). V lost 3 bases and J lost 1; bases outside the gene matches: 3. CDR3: CASSLVGGSYEQYF. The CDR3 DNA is TGTGCCAGCAGTTTGGTGGGAGGGTCCTACGAGCAGTACTTC.

The CDR3 region has the DNA TGCGCCAGCAGCTTGCAATTGAACACTGAAGCTTTCTTT. It translates to CASSLQLNTEAFF. This sequence joins TRBV5-1 and TRBJ1-1; D is ambiguous. Germline V CDR1 and CDR2: SGHRS, YFSETQ. The CDR3 loop spans 13 amino acids. Trimming left V 1 base short and J 0 bases short, with 4 bases between.